This is a list of T cell receptor beta chains from one sample in a study of cytomegalovirus exposure and HLA in healthy donors. Sequencing was performed with immunoSEQ multiplex PCR; in TCRdb, only in-frame clones are kept and a portion is missing. The data contain some 330,000 clones, about nine tenths of them seen just once; the ten biggest clones take up 0.65% to 0.85%. Material: PBMCs. These receptors came from a woman under 30 in good health and CMV-seronegative. Each CDR3 is given without its conserved first and last residue. D genes are given only for firm matches.

V	D	length	CDR3
TRBV29-1	NA	9	SVRARYEQY
TRBV27	TRBD1	12	ATISDRGIGEQY
TRBV5-1	TRBD2	15	ASSLGGLVSAQETQY
TRBV7-3	TRBD2	13	ASSSTSEGTDTQY
TRBV18	TRBD2	11	ASSSDAGDEQF
TRBV5-1	NA	9	ASRRDTEAF
TRBV19	TRBD2	10	ASRRGGDEQF
TRBV7-3	TRBD2	13	ASSQRGLAGGQQY
TRBV2	NA	13	ASSESRGEGQPQH
TRBV2	NA	13	ASRGAGVSRETQY
TRBV4-2	TRBD1	14	ASSPLSVGQQETQY
TRBV7-9	NA	10	ASGLDNQPQH
TRBV5-1	NA	13	ASREVPGGIGEQY
TRBV6-4	NA	12	ASSGDREVAEQY
TRBV27	TRBD1	13	ASSSPGQLNTEAF
TRBV28	NA	12	ASSLLRTEGEQF
TRBV6-5	TRBD1	13	ASSYVEDRGLEQY
TRBV27	NA	11	ASSRGEVETQY
TRBV7-2	NA	12	ASSLFPGGNTIY
TRBV9	NA	12	ASSVAGVVTEQF
TRBV5-1	TRBD2	12	ASSLGGRTDTQY
TRBV4-2	TRBD1	14	ASSQGQTGGGTEAF
TRBV29-1	TRBD1	12	SVETGDLSYGYT
TRBV20-1	TRBD2	9	SASRPGGQF
TRBV9	NA	13	ASSVVPGGTDTQY
TRBV6-5	NA	12	ASSRGTLTHGYT
TRBV27	NA	15	ASSSLPMTEVYQPQH
TRBV25-1	NA	11	ASSVSSAYEQY
TRBV5-6	TRBD2	14	ASSLVGTSGRDEQY
TRBV2	TRBD2	13	ASSGLAGDYNEQF
TRBV5-1	NA	12	ASSLGGGMDTQY
TRBV7-6	TRBD1	13	ASSPRQGTNTEAF
TRBV11-1	NA	14	ASSPTYDSQSYEQY
TRBV11-3	TRBD2	14	ASSPGTGGPGNEQY
TRBV10-3	TRBD1	12	AISPGQLIYGYT
TRBV18	TRBD1	13	ASSPGVQGANEQY
TRBV28	NA	12	ASSFGGIIYEQY
TRBV25-1	TRBD1	13	ASSPGTVASYEQY
TRBV6-5	NA	11	ASRELASYEQY
TRBV27	TRBD2	13	ASSFSGRPTDTQY
TRBV18	NA	11	ASSASQVYEQY
TRBV27	TRBD1	15	ASGPTGGYFGIGELF
TRBV29-1	NA	9	SVPGVYEQY
TRBV7-9	NA	12	ASSLYHAPYEQY
TRBV2	TRBD1	9	ASSADRGQF
TRBV5-1	NA	13	ASSPNVGAAYEQY
TRBV6-5	NA	14	ASSYSGVSSGNTIY
TRBV6-6	TRBD1	10	ASRHTGTGAF
TRBV4-3	TRBD1	13	ASSQDGDRGLGYT
TRBV5-1	TRBD1	14	ASSLSLGQGQETQY
TRBV6-1	NA	11	ASRPNRVEKLF
TRBV5-6	TRBD2	13	ASSPVRESSYEQY
TRBV18	NA	11	ASSRGEDEKLF
TRBV4-2	NA	13	ASSQIRESGNTIY
TRBV9	TRBD2	14	ASSVTGTSGINEQF
TRBV27	TRBD2	14	ASSFSAGEAYNEQF
TRBV30	NA	11	AWSPMGGYGYT